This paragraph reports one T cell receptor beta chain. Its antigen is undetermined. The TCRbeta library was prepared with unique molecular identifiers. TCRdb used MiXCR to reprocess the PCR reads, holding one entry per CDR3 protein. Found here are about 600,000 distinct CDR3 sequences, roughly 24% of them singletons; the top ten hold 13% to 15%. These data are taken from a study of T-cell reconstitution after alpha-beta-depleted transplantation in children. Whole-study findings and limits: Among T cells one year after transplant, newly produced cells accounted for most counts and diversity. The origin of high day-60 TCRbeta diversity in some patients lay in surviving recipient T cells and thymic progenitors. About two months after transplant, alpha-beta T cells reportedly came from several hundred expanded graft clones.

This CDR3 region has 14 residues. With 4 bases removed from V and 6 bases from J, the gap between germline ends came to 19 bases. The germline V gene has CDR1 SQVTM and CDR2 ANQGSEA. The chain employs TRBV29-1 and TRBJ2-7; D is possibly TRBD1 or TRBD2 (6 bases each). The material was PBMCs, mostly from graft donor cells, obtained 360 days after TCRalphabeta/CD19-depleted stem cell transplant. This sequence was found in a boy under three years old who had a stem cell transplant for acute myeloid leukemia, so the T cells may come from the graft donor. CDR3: CSVAGATPRFEQYF. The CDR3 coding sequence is TGCAGCGTTGCGGGGGCTACCCCCCGGTTCGAGCAGTACTTC.